Presented here are 9 T cell receptor beta chains from one specimen sequenced in a study of molecular identifiers for immune sequencing clone quantification. One entry per CDR3 protein, called by TCRdb with MiXCR from the PCR reads. The sample shows some 650,000 distinct CDR3 sequences, about 20% of them seen only once. Sequences were obtained from naive CD8+ T cells from blood, with Jurkat cell RNA spiked in. Specified subset: FACS-sorted CD8+CD4-CCR7+CD45RA+ naive T cells. These receptors all stem from a human donor in good health. Some libraries in this study had Jurkat cell RNA spiked in.

The sample holds many counts of this clonotype. CDR3 region: CASSATGASNTEAFF. CDR3 DNA sequence: TGTGCCAGCAGCGCAACAGGGGCCTCGAACACTGAAGCTTTCTTT. V is TRBV7-9 and J is TRBJ1-1; TRBD1 matches 7 bases. Germline V gives CDR1 SEHNR, CDR2 FQNEAQ (reference sequence). V was clipped by 5 bases and J by 1 base; unmatched bases: 7. This CDR3 spans 15 amino acids.

This chain links TRBV27 with TRBJ1-5; tentatively, D is TRBD1 (6 bases). Germline V CDR1 and CDR2: MNHEY, SMNVEV (reference sequence). Trimming removed 5 bases at V and 0 bases at J, with 14 bases between. The CDR3 spans 16 residues. DNA of the CDR3: TGTGCCAGCAGTATACACGGACAGAGTAGCAATCAGCCCCAGCATTTT. It encodes CASSIHGQSSNQPQHF.

This clonotype appeared once. Just one base apart from a much larger clone, this may be a read error. The chain combines TRBV3-1 with TRBJ2-3; unclear D gene. The length of the CDR3 is 18 residues. Germline CDR1 and CDR2: LGHDT and YNNKEL (reference sequence). CDR3 nucleotides: TGTGCCAGCAGCCAGCTACTAAGCAGTTCCTTTAGCACAGATGCGCAGTATTTT. It specifies CASSQLLSSSFSTDAQYF.

This chain links TRBV25-1 with TRBJ2-1; D not resolved. The CDR3 runs to 16 residues. V dropped 4 bases and J dropped 1 base, with 14 bases sitting between them. The V gene's germline CDR1 is MGHDK and CDR2 SYGVNS. This chain's CDR3 is CASSVYVAGSYNEQFF. CDR3 nucleotides: TGTGCCAGCAGTGTTTACGTGGCAGGATCCTACAATGAGCAGTTCTTC.

This clonotype has ten or more counts. J is TRBJ1-1 and V is TRBV7-2; D gene uncertain. The CDR3 is 13 residues long. V was clipped by 2 bases and J by 4 bases, with 8 bases between them. CDR1 and CDR2 (germline): SGHTA, FQGNSA. The DNA of the CDR3 is TGTGCCAGCAGCTTAAGCAGTATCACTGAAGCTTTCTTT. It codes for CASSLSSITEAFF.

Ten or more counts support this clonotype. The J gene is TRBJ1-1, the V gene TRBV7-8; perhaps TRBD1 as D (5 bases). V was cut by 6 bases and J by 4 bases, with 12 bases left in between. The CDR3 is made up of 13 amino acids. Germline V gene lookup returns CDR1 SGHVS and CDR2 FQNEAQ. This chain's CDR3 is CASRRGKGTEAFF. The DNA of the CDR3 is TGTGCCAGCAGAAGGGGCAAGGGCACTGAAGCTTTCTTT. Supplemented by reference TRBV7-8 and TRBJ1-1, the full variable domain reads GAGVSQSPRYKVAKRGQDVALRCDPISGHVSLFWYQQALGQGPEFLTYFQNEAQLDKSGLPSDRFFAERPEGSVSTLKIQRTQQEDSAVYLCASRRGKGTEAFFGQGTRLTVV.

The sample holds many counts of this clonotype. The rearrangement uses TRBV29-1 and TRBJ2-2; D call uncertain. The CDR3 contains 13 residues. V lost 6 bases and J lost 4, with 12 bases in between. In germline, CDR1 is SQVTM, CDR2 ANQGSEA. The CDR3 reads CSVASASTGELFF. The DNA of the CDR3 is TGCAGCGTCGCAAGCGCGAGCACCGGGGAGCTGTTTTTT.

The J gene is TRBJ2-2, the V gene TRBV20-1; the D gene is possibly TRBD1 (5 bases). V was cut by 4 bases and J by 1 base, with 7 bases left in between. The CDR3 is 13 amino acids. Germline-derived CDR1 and CDR2 are DFQATT and SNEGSKA (reference sequence). This chain's CDR3 is CSAITGNTGELFF. The CDR3 bases are TGCAGTGCTATTACAGGGAACACCGGGGAGCTGTTTTTT.

Points on this clonotype: Since a much larger clone is just one base distant, this may be a read error. The rearrangement uses TRBV10-3 and TRBJ2-7; perhaps TRBD1 as D (6 bases). Germline V gene lookup returns CDR1 ENHRY and CDR2 SYGVKD. Trimming took off 2 bases at V and 0 bases at J, with 14 bases between the two ends. The CDR3 covers 16 residues. The CDR3 sequence is CAISEPGHSGSYEQYF. The CDR3 coding sequence is TGTGCCATCAGTGAGCCGGGACACTCGGGCTCCTACGAGCAGTACTTC.